This T cell receptor (beta chain) was identified during a study of cytomegalovirus exposure and HLA in healthy donors. Repertoires were generated with immunoSEQ multiplex PCR, while TCRdb's copy carries only in-frame clones and drops some. Counted here are over 60,000 clones, approximately 97% occurring once; the ten biggest clones make up around 2.2%. Findings and caveats of the study: A list of 150 to 200 TCR beta chains associated with cytomegalovirus was given.

Comments on this clone: Its antigen is currently unknown.

Per germline, CDR1 ENHRY and CDR2 SYGVKD. The CDR3 runs 12 residues. Trimming took 10 bases from V and 0 from J; bases not matched to a gene: 1. The chain uses TRBV10-3 and TRBJ2-3; 7 nucleotides agree with TRBD2. The sample was PBMCs. This clonotype was sampled from a man younger than 35 in good health and CMV-seronegative. The CDR3 loop is CATGGSTDTQYF. The CDR3 region has the DNA TGTGCCACCGGGGGGAGCACAGATACGCAGTATTTT.